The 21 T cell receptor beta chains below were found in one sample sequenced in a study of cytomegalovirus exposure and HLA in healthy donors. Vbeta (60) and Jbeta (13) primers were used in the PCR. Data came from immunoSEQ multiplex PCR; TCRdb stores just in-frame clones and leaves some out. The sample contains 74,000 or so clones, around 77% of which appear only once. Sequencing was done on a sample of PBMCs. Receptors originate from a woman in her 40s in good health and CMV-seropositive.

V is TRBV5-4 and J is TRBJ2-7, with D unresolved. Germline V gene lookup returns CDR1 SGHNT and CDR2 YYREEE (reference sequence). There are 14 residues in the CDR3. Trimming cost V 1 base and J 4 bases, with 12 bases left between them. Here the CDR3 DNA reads TGTGCCAGCAGCTTGAGTGCTAGTCGGTACGAGCAGTACTTC. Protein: CASSLSASRYEQYF.

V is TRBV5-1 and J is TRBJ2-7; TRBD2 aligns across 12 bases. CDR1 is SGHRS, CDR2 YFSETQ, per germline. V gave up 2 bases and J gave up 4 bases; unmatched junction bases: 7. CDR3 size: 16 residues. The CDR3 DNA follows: TGCGCCAGCAGCTTACAGACTAGCGGGAGTTTATACGAGCAGTACTTC. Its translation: CASSLQTSGSLYEQYF.

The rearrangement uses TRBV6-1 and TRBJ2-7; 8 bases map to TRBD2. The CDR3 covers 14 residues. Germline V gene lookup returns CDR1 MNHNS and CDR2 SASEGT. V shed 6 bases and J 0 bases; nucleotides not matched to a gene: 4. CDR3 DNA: TGTGCCAGCAGCCAAGGGACTAGCTCCTACGAGCAGTACTTC. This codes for CASSQGTSSYEQYF.

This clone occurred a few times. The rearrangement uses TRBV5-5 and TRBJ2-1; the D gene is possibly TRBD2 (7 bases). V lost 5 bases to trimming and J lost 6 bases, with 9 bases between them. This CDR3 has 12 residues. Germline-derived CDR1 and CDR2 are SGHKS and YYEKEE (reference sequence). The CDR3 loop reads CASRGGGNEQFF. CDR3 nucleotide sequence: TGTGCCAGCAGAGGGGGGGGCAATGAGCAGTTCTTC. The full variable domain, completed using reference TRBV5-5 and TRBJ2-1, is DAGVTQSPTHLIKTRGQQVTLRCSPISGHKSVSWYQQVLGQGPQFIFQYYEKEERGRGNFPDRFSARQFPNYSSELNVNALLLGDSALYLCASRGGGNEQFFGPGTRLTVL.

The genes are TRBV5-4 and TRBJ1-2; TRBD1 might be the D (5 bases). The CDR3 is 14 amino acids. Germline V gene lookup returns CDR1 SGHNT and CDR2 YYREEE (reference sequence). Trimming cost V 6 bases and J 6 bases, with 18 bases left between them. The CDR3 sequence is CASTPSGPRDGYTF. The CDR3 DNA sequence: TGTGCCAGCACCCCTTCAGGGCCTCGGGATGGCTACACCTTC.

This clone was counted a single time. The CDR3 DNA follows: TGTGCCAGCAGTGCCCCCGGGACAGAGAGCTCCTACGAGCAGTACTTC. Translating gives CASSAPGTESSYEQYF. The chain joins TRBV2 to TRBJ2-7; 7 nucleotides align to TRBD1. This CDR3 has 16 residues. Per the germline V gene, CDR1 is SNHLY and CDR2 is FYNNEI. The V segment lost 4 bases and the J segment 0 bases; nucleotides outside the gene matches: 9.

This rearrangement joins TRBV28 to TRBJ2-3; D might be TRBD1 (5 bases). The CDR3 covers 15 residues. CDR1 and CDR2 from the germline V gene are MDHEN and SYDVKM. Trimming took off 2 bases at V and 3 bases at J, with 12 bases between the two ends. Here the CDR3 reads CASSLTGQGTDTQYF. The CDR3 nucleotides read TGTGCCAGCAGTTTAACGGGCCAGGGTACAGATACGCAGTATTTT. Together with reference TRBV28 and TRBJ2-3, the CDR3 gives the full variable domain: DVKVTQSSRYLVKRTGEKVFLECVQDMDHENMFWYRQDPGLGLRLIYFSYDVKMKEKGDIPEGYSVSREKKERFSLILESASTNQTSMYLCASSLTGQGTDTQYFGPGTRLTVL.

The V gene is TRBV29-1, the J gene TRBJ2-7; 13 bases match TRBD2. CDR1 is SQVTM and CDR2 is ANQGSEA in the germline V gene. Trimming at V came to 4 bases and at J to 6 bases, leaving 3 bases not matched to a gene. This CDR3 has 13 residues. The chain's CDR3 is CSVGLAGGVEQYF. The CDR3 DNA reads TGCAGCGTTGGACTAGCGGGGGGCGTCGAGCAGTACTTC.

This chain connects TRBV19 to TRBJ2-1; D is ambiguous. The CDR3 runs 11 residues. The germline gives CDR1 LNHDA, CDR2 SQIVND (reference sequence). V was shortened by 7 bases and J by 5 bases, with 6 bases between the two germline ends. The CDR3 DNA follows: TGTGCCAGTACACTTGACAATGAGCAGTTCTTC. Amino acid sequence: CASTLDNEQFF.

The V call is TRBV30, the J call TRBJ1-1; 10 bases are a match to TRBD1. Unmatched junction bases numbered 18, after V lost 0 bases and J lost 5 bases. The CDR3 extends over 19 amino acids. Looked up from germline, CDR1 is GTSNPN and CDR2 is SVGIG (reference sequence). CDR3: CAWSVPVTTWWDRGTEAFF. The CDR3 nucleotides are TGTGCCTGGAGTGTACCCGTAACTACGTGGTGGGACAGGGGTACTGAAGCTTTCTTT.

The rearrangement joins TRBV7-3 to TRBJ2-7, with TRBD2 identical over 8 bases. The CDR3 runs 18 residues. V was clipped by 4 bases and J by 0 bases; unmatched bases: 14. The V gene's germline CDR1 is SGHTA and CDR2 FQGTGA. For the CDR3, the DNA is TGTGCCAGCAGCTCTCGATACCGGGGGGGACGGGACTCCTACGAGCAGTACTTC. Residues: CASSSRYRGGRDSYEQYF. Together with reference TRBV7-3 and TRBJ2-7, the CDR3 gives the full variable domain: GAGVSQTPSNKVTEKGKYVELRCDPISGHTALYWYRQSLGQGPEFLIYFQGTGAADDSGLPNDRFFAVRPEGSVSTLKIQRTERGDSAVYLCASSSRYRGGRDSYEQYFGPGTRLTVT.

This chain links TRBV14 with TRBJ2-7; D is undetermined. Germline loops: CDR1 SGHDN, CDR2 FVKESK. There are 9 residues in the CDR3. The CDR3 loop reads CATTDEQYF. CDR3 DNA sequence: TGTGCTACCACGGACGAGCAGTACTTC. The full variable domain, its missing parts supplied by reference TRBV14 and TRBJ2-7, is EAGVTQFPSHSVIEKGQTVTLRCDPISGHDNLYWYRRVMGKEIKFLLHFVKESKQDESGMPNNRFLAERTGGTYSTLKVQPAELEDSGVYFCATTDEQYFGPGTRLTVT.

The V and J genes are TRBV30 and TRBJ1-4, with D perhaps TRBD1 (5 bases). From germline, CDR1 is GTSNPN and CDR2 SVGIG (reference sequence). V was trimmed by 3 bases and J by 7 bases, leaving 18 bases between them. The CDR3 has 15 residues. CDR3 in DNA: TGTGCCTGGAGCTTAGGGGAGGCTGGTCCTGAAAAACTGTTTTTT. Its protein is CAWSLGEAGPEKLFF.

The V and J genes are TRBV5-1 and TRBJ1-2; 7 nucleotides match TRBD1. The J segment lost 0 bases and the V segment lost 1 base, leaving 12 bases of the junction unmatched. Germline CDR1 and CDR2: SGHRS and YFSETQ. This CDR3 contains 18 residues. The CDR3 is CASSLRMGTAKANYGYTF. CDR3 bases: TGCGCCAGCAGCTTGAGGATGGGGACAGCCAAGGCTAACTATGGCTACACCTTC. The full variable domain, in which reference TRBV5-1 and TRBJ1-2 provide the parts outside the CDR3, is KAGVTQTPRYLIKTRGQQVTLSCSPISGHRSVSWYQQTPGQGLQFLFEYFSETQRNKGNFPGRFSGRQFSNSRSEMNVSTLELGDSALYLCASSLRMGTAKANYGYTFGSGTRLTVV.

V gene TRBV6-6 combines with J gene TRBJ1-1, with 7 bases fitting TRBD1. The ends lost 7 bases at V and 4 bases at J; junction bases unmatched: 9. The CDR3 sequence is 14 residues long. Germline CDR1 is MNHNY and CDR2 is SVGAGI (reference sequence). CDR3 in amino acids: CASTVTGKVTEAFF. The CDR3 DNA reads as TGTGCCAGCACCGTGACAGGGAAGGTCACTGAAGCTTTCTTT.

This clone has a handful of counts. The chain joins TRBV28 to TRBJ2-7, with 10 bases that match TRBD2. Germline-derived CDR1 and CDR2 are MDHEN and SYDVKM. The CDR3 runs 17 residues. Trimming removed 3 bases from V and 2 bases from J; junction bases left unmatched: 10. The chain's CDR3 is CASSFPPGSGRAYEQYF. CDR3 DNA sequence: TGTGCCAGCAGTTTCCCTCCGGGGAGCGGGAGGGCCTACGAGCAGTACTTC.

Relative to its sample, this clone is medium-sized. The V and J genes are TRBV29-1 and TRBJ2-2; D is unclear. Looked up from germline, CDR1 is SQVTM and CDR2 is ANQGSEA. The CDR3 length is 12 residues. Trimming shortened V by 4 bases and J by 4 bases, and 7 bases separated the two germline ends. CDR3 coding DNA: TGCAGCGTTGCCCACAGCACCGGGGAGCTGTTTTTT. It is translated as CSVAHSTGELFF.

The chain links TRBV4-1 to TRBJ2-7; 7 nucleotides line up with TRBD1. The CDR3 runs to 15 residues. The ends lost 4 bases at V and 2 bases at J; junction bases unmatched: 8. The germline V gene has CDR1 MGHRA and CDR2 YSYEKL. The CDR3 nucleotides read TGCGCCAGCAGCCTAGAGGACAGGCCGCCCTACGAGCAGTACTTC. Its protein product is CASSLEDRPPYEQYF.

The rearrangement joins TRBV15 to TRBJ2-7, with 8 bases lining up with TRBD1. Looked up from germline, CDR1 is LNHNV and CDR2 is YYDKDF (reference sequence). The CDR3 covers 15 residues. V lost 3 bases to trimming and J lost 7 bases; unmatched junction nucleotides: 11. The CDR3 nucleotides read TGTGCCACCAGCAGTGGAGACAGGGGACTTCAAGAGCAGTACTTC. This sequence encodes CATSSGDRGLQEQYF.

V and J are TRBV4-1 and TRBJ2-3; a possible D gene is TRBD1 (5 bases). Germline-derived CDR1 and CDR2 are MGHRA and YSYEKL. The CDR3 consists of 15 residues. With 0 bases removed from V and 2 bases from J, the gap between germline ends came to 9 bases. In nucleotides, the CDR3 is TGCGCCAGCAGCCAAGATAGGGGAACCACAGATACGCAGTATTTT. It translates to CASSQDRGTTDTQYF.

The CDR3 is CASSFSTGAGANVLTF. Here the CDR3 DNA reads TGTGCCAGCAGTTTCTCGACAGGGGCTGGGGCCAACGTCCTGACTTTC. The V gene is TRBV27, the J gene TRBJ2-6; 8 bases map to TRBD1. Germline-derived CDR1 and CDR2 are MNHEY and SMNVEV (reference sequence). Trimming removed 3 bases from V and 2 bases from J; junction bases left unmatched: 3. The CDR3 has 16 residues.